This entry describes one TCR beta chain. This entry belongs to a study of blood T cell repertoires in COVID-19. Study as a whole: The samples span acute and convalescent COVID-19 from the United States, Italy and Spain. In each case, the material was cDNA or gDNA derived from T cells, B-cell-depleted T cells, or PBMCs.

Methods used by the authors: Quantification of nucleated cells was approximated via reference gene primer amplification. The repertoire was sequenced with immunoSEQ multiplex PCR; TCRdb's copy has only in-frame clones and lacks some. V and J calls and clone size follow that table, whereas D and trimming were derived from the DNA. This sample has 22,000 or so clones, with less than 95% found just once. Germline V gene data show CDR1 as LGHNA and CDR2 as YSLEER. V lost 1 base, J lost 5 bases, and 8 bases stayed unmatched. The CDR3 sequence is 16 residues long. V usage is TRBV4-3 and J usage is TRBJ2-3, with 8 bases aligning to TRBD1. Sequenced sample: peripheral blood. This TCR was recovered from a human donor in a cohort sampled during active COVID-19. The CDR3 sequence: CASSQVFTGGIDTQYF. The CDR3 coding sequence is TGCGCCAGCAGCCAAGTCTTCACAGGGGGGATAGATACGCAGTATTTT.